The entry that follows covers one T cell receptor beta chain sequence. As yet, its antigen is unknown. Germline assignment: CDR1 MDHEN and CDR2 SYDVKM. The CDR3 sequence is 12 residues long. The V end was cut by 2 bases, the J end by 4 bases, with 4 bases between. This sample stems from a study of regulatory T cells. Findings of the study overall: Hydrophobic residues at CDR3 positions 6 and 7 were enriched in conventional CD4+ T cells of CD3G-deficient patients. Regulatory T cells showed the strongest V-J pair restriction and V/J gene skewing among patient repertoires.

The PCR used 52 TRBV and 13 TRBJ primers. The table came from immunoSEQ multiplex PCR; TCRdb's copy has only in-frame clones and leaves some out. Of about 34,000 clones in the sample, roughly 93% were seen once. A couple of CD3G-deficient patients had more severe autoimmunity; all had some. At testing, patients were 2 to 39 years old, with reduced naive and increased memory T-cell proportions. The origin of this receptor is a child under 10 years old with CD3G deficiency. The source material was conventional CD4+ T cells sorted from blood. V and J are TRBV28 and TRBJ2-3; D is undetermined. CDR3 in DNA: TGTGCCAGCAGTTTAATGTCAGATACGCAGTATTTT. As protein: CASSLMSDTQYF.